The next 21 T cell receptor beta chains were all read from a single sample in a study of CD8+CD57+ T cells in acquired aplastic anemia. Profiling that covered TCR beta VDJ and CDR3 relied on genomic DNA as its template. TCRdb re-derived calls from the reads in MiXCR, one entry per CDR3 protein. This sample yields about 180,000 distinct CDR3 sequences, of which around 50% are seen a single time; 10% to 15% belongs to the top ten. All patients picked for sequencing had shown, by flow cytometry, an expansion of CD8+CD57+ cells. The material sequenced was sorted CD4+, CD8+, or CD8+CD57+ T cells (not recorded which) from PBMCs. The receptor source for this set is a human donor with aplastic anemia.

This chain joins TRBV20-1 and TRBJ2-7; 7 positions agree with TRBD1. The CDR3 has 13 amino acids. Germline CDR1 and CDR2: DFQATT and SNEGSKA (reference sequence). V shed 4 bases and J 3 bases; nucleotides not matched to a gene: 6. CDR3 in amino acids: CSATGTDLYEQYF. CDR3 sequence (DNA): TGCAGTGCTACCGGGACAGATCTCTACGAGCAGTACTTC.

This clonotype was picked up many times. The genes are TRBV9 and TRBJ2-2; D call uncertain. Looked up from germline, CDR1 is SGDLS and CDR2 is YYNGEE. The CDR3 contains 15 residues. V gave up 4 bases and J gave up 2 bases, with 12 bases separating them. The CDR3 is CASSRSGRNTGELFF. DNA of the CDR3: TGTGCCAGCAGCAGGTCGGGCCGCAACACCGGGGAGCTGTTTTTT.

This clonotype was seen ten or more times. The CDR3 loop is CASRRAGGYNEQFF. The CDR3 nucleotides read TGTGCCAGCAGAAGGGCAGGGGGTTACAATGAGCAGTTCTTC. The chain carries TRBV27 and TRBJ2-1; the match to TRBD1 covers 7 bases. The germline V gene encodes CDR1 MNHEY and CDR2 SMNVEV (reference sequence). Trimming took 6 bases from V and 4 from J; bases not matched to a gene: 6. This CDR3 region has 14 residues.

This clonotype has a count of ten or more. This rearrangement joins TRBV19 to TRBJ1-2; weak D call: TRBD1 (5 bases). CDR1 is LNHDA and CDR2 is SQIVND in the germline V gene (reference sequence). The CDR3 is 15 amino acids. V shed 7 bases and J shed 0 bases, with 15 bases lying between them. In nucleotides, the CDR3 is TGTGCCAGTACCCCCCTGGGGCAGACTAACTATGGCTACACCTTC. It specifies CASTPLGQTNYGYTF.

CDR3 sequence (DNA): TGCAGCGCGTCGGGACAGAACACTGAAGCTTTCTTT. This translates into CSASGQNTEAFF. The chain has TRBV29-1 and TRBJ1-1; tentative D call: TRBD1 (6 bases). Per germline, CDR1 SQVTM and CDR2 ANQGSEA. Trimming pared 7 bases from V and 1 base from J, leaving 10 bases between. There are 12 residues in the CDR3.

This clonotype is a singleton in its sample. This chain joins TRBV7-3 and TRBJ2-5; D call uncertain. Trimming took off 5 bases at V and 5 bases at J, with 6 bases between the two ends. The CDR3 loop spans 11 amino acids. Germline V gene data show CDR1 as SGHTA and CDR2 as FQGTGA. The CDR3 sequence: CASSPMETQYF. The DNA for the CDR3 is TGTGCCAGCAGCCCTATGGAGACCCAGTACTTC.

This clonotype has only a few counts. A read error is possible here, since a much larger clone lies one base away. The conserved phenylalanine or tryptophan normally closing the CDR3 is absent here, so this likely arose from a read error. The rearrangement joins TRBV6-5 to TRBJ2-7; D is unclear. The V end lost 2 bases, the J end lost 5 bases, and 16 bases lay between the germline ends. CDR1 and CDR2 (germline): MNHEY, SVGAGI. The CDR3 runs 15 residues. The CDR3 bases are TGTGCCAGCAGTTACGGCTCGGGTGCGAGTGACGAGCAGTACCTC. It codes for CASSYGSGASDEQYL.

This clonotype was seen a handful of times. One junction end disagrees with the germline gene, perhaps due to a read error. The chain recombines TRBV12-3 or TRBV12-4 with TRBJ1-2; TRBD1 is a possible D gene (5 bases). This CDR3 is 14 amino acids long. CDR3 protein: CASTRAGRNYSYTF. For the CDR3, the DNA is TGTGCCAGCACCAGGGCCGGCCGTAACTATAGCTACACCTTC.

This clonotype has only one observation. CDR3 protein: CASQLGTGTYEQYF. CDR3 DNA sequence: TGCGCCAGCCAACTGGGAACAGGAACCTACGAGCAGTACTTC. V and J are TRBV5-1 and TRBJ2-7; D possibly corresponds to TRBD1 (5 bases). The CDR3 is 14 amino acids. Germline-derived CDR1 and CDR2 are SGHRS and YFSETQ. With 7 bases removed from V and 2 bases from J, the gap between germline ends came to 16 bases.

At least ten counts were recorded for this clonotype. The chain carries TRBV13 and TRBJ1-2; 9 positions match TRBD1. The CDR3 sequence is 16 residues long. CDR1 PRHDT and CDR2 FYEKMQ come from the germline V gene (reference sequence). The trim removed 5 bases at V and 4 bases at J, leaving 11 bases unmatched. The CDR3 loop is CASSPRAGQGPYGYTF. In DNA form, the CDR3 reads TGTGCCAGCAGCCCGAGGGCGGGACAGGGACCCTATGGCTACACCTTC.

This clonotype appeared a few times. This chain joins TRBV2 and TRBJ2-3; D may be TRBD2 (6 bases). Germline CDR1 and CDR2: SNHLY and FYNNEI. The CDR3 is 15 residues long. This CDR3 is CASEWAGTSTDTQYF. CDR3 nucleotides: TGTGCTAGCGAGTGGGCGGGAACTAGCACAGATACGCAGTATTTT.

This clonotype appeared many times. The chain is built from TRBV5-1 and TRBJ1-1; perhaps TRBD1 as D (6 bases). The CDR3 is 13 amino acids. Germline V gives CDR1 SGHRS, CDR2 YFSETQ. V shed 4 bases and J shed 7 bases, with 14 bases lying between them. In DNA, the CDR3 is TGCGCCAGCAGCCCAGGACAGACCGATGAAGCTTTCTTT. This sequence encodes CASSPGQTDEAFF.

This clonotype appeared a few times. V gene TRBV6-1 combines with J gene TRBJ1-2; 9 bases fit TRBD1. The V and J ends lost 7 bases and 4 bases, in that order; junction bases with no gene match: 7. The V gene's germline CDR1 is MNHNS and CDR2 SASEGT. CDR3 length equals 14 residues. Here the CDR3 reads CASIRTGVFYGYTF. Here the CDR3 DNA reads TGTGCCAGCATTAGGACAGGGGTTTTCTATGGCTACACCTTC.

The gene calls are TRBV20-1 and TRBJ2-2; D could derive from TRBD1 or TRBD2 (5 bases each). The ends were cut back, 4 bases at V and 4 bases at J, with 13 bases in the middle. Germline V lookup: CDR1 DFQATT, CDR2 SNEGSKA (reference sequence). This CDR3 has 14 amino acids. CDR3 protein: CSAKTLRGTGELFF. The DNA of the CDR3 is TGCAGTGCTAAGACCCTGAGGGGCACCGGGGAGCTGTTTTTT.

This clonotype has just a few counts. The V call is TRBV24-1, the J call TRBJ2-7, with TRBD2 as a possible D gene (6 bases). V was shortened by 5 bases and J by 3 bases, with 25 bases between the two germline ends. The CDR3 spans 18 residues. Germline V gene lookup returns CDR1 KGHDR and CDR2 SFDVKD. The CDR3 coding sequence is TGTGCCACCAGTGTCTCTCCCACCGGGAGCGCGACAATCTACGAGCAGTACTTC. It codes for CATSVSPTGSATIYEQYF.

This clonotype was found many times. This chain connects TRBV20-1 to TRBJ1-1; D remains ambiguous. The CDR3 sequence is 18 residues long. Trimming shortened V by 1 base and J by 10 bases, and 31 bases separated the two germline ends. Per germline, CDR1 DFQATT and CDR2 SNEGSKA (reference sequence). CDR3 nucleotides: TGCAGTGCTAGAGTTTTCACACTACTAACACTGGTAGAGGTCACAGCTTTCTTT. As protein: CSARVFTLLTLVEVTAFF.

The chain couples TRBV19 to TRBJ1-1; the D is unclear. CDR3 length: 14 amino acids. Germline V CDR1 and CDR2: LNHDA, SQIVND (reference sequence). Trimming cost V 5 bases and J 7 bases, with 17 bases left between them. DNA of the CDR3: TGTGCCAGTAGTTACGACCAGGAAGTAAGTGAAGCTTTCTTT. It specifies CASSYDQEVSEAFF.

The sample holds many counts of this clonotype. The chain joins TRBV7-2 to TRBJ2-3; D is ambiguous. The length of the CDR3 is 15 residues. V lost 4 bases and J lost 3, with 14 bases in between. In germline, CDR1 is SGHTA, CDR2 FQGNSA. Written as DNA, the CDR3 is TGTGCCAGCAGCTCAAGTCTCAACCCTACAGATACGCAGTATTTT. Amino acid sequence: CASSSSLNPTDTQYF.

In regard to this clonotype: An end of the junction differs from the germline gene, which may be a read error. The rearrangement joins TRBV7-9 to TRBJ2-7; no firm D call. From germline, CDR1 is SEHNR and CDR2 FQNEAQ (reference sequence). The CDR3 has 14 amino acids. The chain's CDR3 is CASSPSFGSYEQYF. The CDR3, as DNA: TGTGCTAGCAGCCCCTCGTTCGGGTCCTACGAGCAGTACTTC.

This sequence joins TRBV5-1 and TRBJ2-2; D might be TRBD1 or TRBD2, each matching 5 bases. The CDR3 loop spans 16 amino acids. Germline-derived CDR1 and CDR2 are SGHRS and YFSETQ. The V gene lost 2 bases and the J gene lost 5 bases, with 16 bases spanning the gap. The DNA for the CDR3 is TGCGCCAGCAGCTTTGAAGGGACCCCCAGGACCGGGGAGCTGTTTTTT. Protein product: CASSFEGTPRTGELFF.

With regard to this clonotype: A much larger clonotype is one base distant, so this may be a read error. The rearrangement links TRBV7-9 to TRBJ2-1, with 12 bases matching TRBD2. The germline gives CDR1 SEHNR, CDR2 FQNEAQ (reference sequence). This CDR3 has 16 amino acids. The chain's CDR3 is CASSLALLAGGNEEFF. The CDR3 DNA is TGCGCCAGCAGCTTGGCCCTACTAGCGGGGGGCAATGAGGAGTTCTTC.